Following are 18 T cell receptor beta chains from one sample sequenced in a study of Ad26.COV2.S vaccination and SARS-CoV-2 variants. Libraries were prepared by immunoSEQ multiplex PCR; TCRdb keeps only in-frame clonotypes and omits some of them. This table has about 370,000 clones, around nine tenths appearing once. Stated treatment: about 20 received Ad26.COV2.S at low or high dose, single or two shots; about 5 received placebo; per-sample allocation not given. Specimens were obtained on day 63 following the first vaccine or placebo injection. Sequences were derived from peripheral blood, sampled in a trial of Ad26.COV2.S vaccine versus placebo. Receptors were obtained from a person aged 18-60 years who received the Ad26.COV2.S COVID-19 vaccine or a placebo.

The chain combines TRBV3-1 (or the pseudogene TRBV3-2) with TRBJ2-7; 8 bases fit TRBD2. Trimming cost V 4 bases and J 4 bases; bases outside gene matches: 12. CDR3 length: 16 residues. The germline gives CDR1 LGHDT, CDR2 YNNKEL (reference sequence). CDR3 amino acids: CASSPIAGRIGYEQYF. CDR3 DNA sequence: TGTGCCAGCAGCCCTATAGCGGGAAGGATTGGTTACGAGCAGTACTTC.

The chain employs TRBV18 and TRBJ2-1; 8 positions match TRBD2. The V gene's germline CDR1 is KGHSH and CDR2 LQKENI. Trimming took 2 bases from V and 6 from J; bases not matched to a gene: 6. The CDR3 has 15 amino acids. CDR3 in DNA: TGTGCCAGCTCACCAACCACGGGAGGGGTCAATGAGCAGTTCTTC. Its translation is CASSPTTGGVNEQFF. Looking up the rest from reference TRBV18 and TRBJ2-1 gives the full variable domain: NAGVMQNPRHLVRRRGQEARLRCSPMKGHSHVYWYRQLPEEGLKFMVYLQKENIIDESGMPKERFSAEFPKEGPSILRIQQVVRGDSAAYFCASSPTTGGVNEQFFGPGTRLTVL.

The J gene is TRBJ2-7, the V gene TRBV29-1; 12 bases are a match to TRBD2. This CDR3 contains 13 residues. Germline loops: CDR1 SQVTM, CDR2 ANQGSEA. V gave up 6 bases and J gave up 6 bases; unmatched junction bases: 6. The chain's CDR3 is CSVAGLAGSEQYF. The CDR3, as DNA: TGCAGCGTGGCCGGACTAGCGGGAAGCGAGCAGTACTTC.

The chain couples TRBV3-1 (or the pseudogene TRBV3-2) to TRBJ2-1; D is ambiguous. V was cut by 4 bases and J by 3 bases, with 4 bases left in between. CDR3 length: 12 amino acids. CDR1 and CDR2 (germline): LGHDT, YNNKEL (reference sequence). The CDR3 sequence is CASSRDYNEQFF. The CDR3 nucleotides read TGTGCCAGCAGCCGGGACTACAATGAGCAGTTCTTC.

V usage is TRBV7-6 and J usage is TRBJ2-1, with D unresolved. The CDR3 loop spans 18 amino acids. Trimming shortened V by 4 bases and J by 0 bases, and 19 bases separated the two germline ends. Germline V gene data show CDR1 as SGHVS and CDR2 as FNYEAQ. For the CDR3, the DNA is TGTGCCAGCAGCTCCCTGCCCCTAGTAGTCGTCTCCTACAATGAGCAGTTCTTC. Protein sequence: CASSSLPLVVVSYNEQFF.

The J gene is TRBJ2-5, the V gene TRBV7-6; D may correspond to TRBD1 or TRBD2 (5 bases each). Germline values: CDR1 SGHVS, CDR2 FNYEAQ. The V gene lost 3 bases and the J gene lost 5 bases, with 13 bases spanning the gap. This CDR3 is 14 amino acids long. The CDR3 reads CASSFGGGSETQYF. CDR3 DNA: TGTGCCAGCAGCTTTGGTGGGGGATCGGAGACCCAGTACTTC.

CDR3 amino acids: CASSVGAGLEGSPLHF. In DNA, the CDR3 is TGTGCCAGCAGCGTAGGTGCCGGCTTGGAGGGTTCACCCCTCCACTTT. The V call is TRBV9, the J call TRBJ1-6; D unresolved. CDR1 and CDR2 (germline): SGDLS, YYNGEE. The CDR3 is 16 amino acids. Between the trimmed V and J ends, which lost 0 bases and 9 bases, there was a span of 16 bases.

This chain uses TRBV18 with TRBJ2-7; 9 bases match TRBD2. The V segment lost 2 bases and the J segment 0 bases; nucleotides outside the gene matches: 2. Germline V gives CDR1 KGHSH, CDR2 LQKENI. The CDR3 is 15 residues long. In nucleotides, the CDR3 is TGTGCCAGCTCACCAGGCGGGAGGGCCTCCTACGAGCAGTACTTC. Protein product: CASSPGGRASYEQYF. Drawing the rest from reference TRBV18 and TRBJ2-7, the complete variable domain is NAGVMQNPRHLVRRRGQEARLRCSPMKGHSHVYWYRQLPEEGLKFMVYLQKENIIDESGMPKERFSAEFPKEGPSILRIQQVVRGDSAAYFCASSPGGRASYEQYFGPGTRLTVT.

The CDR3: CASSTPDTPETQYF. DNA for the CDR3: TGTGCCAGTAGTACCCCTGACACTCCGGAGACCCAGTACTTC. The V gene is TRBV19, the J gene TRBJ2-5; unclear D gene. V gave up 4 bases and J gave up 5 bases, with 14 bases separating them. CDR3 length equals 14 residues. Germline V gene sequence: CDR1 LNHDA, CDR2 SQIVND (reference sequence).

V usage is TRBV28 and J usage is TRBJ1-3; unclear D gene. Trimming cost V 6 bases and J 0 bases, with 12 bases left between them. This CDR3 comprises 15 residues. Germline lookup yields CDR1 MDHEN and CDR2 SYDVKM. The CDR3, as DNA: TGTGCCAGCAGACCTCCCCGGGGCTCTGGAAACACCATATATTTT. Its translation: CASRPPRGSGNTIYF.

V and J are TRBV5-1 and TRBJ1-2; 8 bases are a match to TRBD1. The length of the CDR3 is 14 residues. With 3 bases clipped from V and 7 bases from J, the junction kept 8 bases outside the gene matches. CDR1 is SGHRS, CDR2 YFSETQ, per germline. The CDR3 loop reads CASSYNTGTGGYTF. CDR3 nucleotide sequence: TGCGCCAGCAGCTATAATACCGGGACAGGTGGCTACACCTTC.

The chain links TRBV2 to TRBJ2-3; tentatively, D is TRBD1 (6 bases). CDR1 and CDR2 from the germline V gene are SNHLY and FYNNEI. This CDR3 region has 13 residues. Trimming removed 8 bases from V and 3 bases from J, with 12 bases in between. CDR3 amino acids: CASGLDRTDTQYF. CDR3 in DNA: TGTGCCAGCGGCTTAGACAGGACAGATACGCAGTATTTT.

This clone came up once. The gene calls are TRBV6-5 and TRBJ2-2; D might be TRBD2 (6 bases). The CDR3 consists of 15 residues. Trimming removed 0 bases at V and 4 bases at J, with 9 bases between. Germline V gene lookup returns CDR1 MNHEY and CDR2 SVGAGI. CDR3 DNA sequence: TGTGCCAGCAGTTACTCCCAGCGGGTCACCGGGGAGCTGTTTTTT. It encodes CASSYSQRVTGELFF.

The chain employs TRBV27 and TRBJ2-5, with 9 bases matching TRBD1. Germline CDR1 reads MNHEY; CDR2 reads SMNVEV (reference sequence). V trimming: 6 bases; J trimming: 2 bases; junction bases outside the gene matches: 7. CDR3 length equals 15 residues. The CDR3 nucleotides are TGTGCCAGCAGGACGGACAGGGGATATCAAGAGACCCAGTACTTC. As protein: CASRTDRGYQETQYF.

The J gene is TRBJ2-2, the V gene TRBV14; 8 bases are a match to TRBD1. The J segment lost 4 bases and the V segment lost 4 bases, leaving 5 bases of the junction unmatched. Germline V CDR1 and CDR2: SGHDN, FVKESK. This CDR3 is 15 amino acids long. The CDR3 region is CASSLDRGLTGELFF. CDR3 DNA: TGTGCCAGCAGCCTAGACAGGGGCCTCACCGGGGAGCTGTTTTTT.

The chain is built from TRBV14 and TRBJ1-4; 7 nucleotides match TRBD1. Germline V lookup: CDR1 SGHDN, CDR2 FVKESK. The CDR3 contains 17 residues. The V and J ends lost 0 bases and 7 bases, in that order; junction bases with no gene match: 11. The CDR3 coding sequence is TGTGCCAGCAGCCAAGATCACGCAGGGGGATTTGTTGAAAAACTGTTTTTT. Translating gives CASSQDHAGGFVEKLFF.

This clone was observed once. This chain connects TRBV28 to TRBJ2-3, with TRBD2 identical over 12 bases. The CDR3 is 19 amino acids. Per the germline V gene, CDR1 is MDHEN and CDR2 is SYDVKM. J gave up 2 bases and V 1 base, and 10 bases lay outside the gene matches. The CDR3 region has the DNA TGTGCCAGCAGTTTATCGCCCCCAGGACTAGCGGGGCTCACAGATACGCAGTATTTT. Translation: CASSLSPPGLAGLTDTQYF.

The chain recombines TRBV28 with TRBJ2-7; 11 bases are a match to TRBD1. V shed 8 bases and J 4 bases; nucleotides not matched to a gene: 7. Germline assignment: CDR1 MDHEN and CDR2 SYDVKM. The CDR3 has 14 residues. For the CDR3, the DNA is TGTGCCAGCGCCCGGGGGACAGGGGGATACGAGCAGTACTTC. This encodes CASARGTGGYEQYF.